This is a list of T cell receptor beta chains from one sample in a study of T-cell reconstitution after alpha-beta-depleted transplantation in children. One entry per CDR3 protein results from TCRdb running MiXCR on the PCR reads. The table lists 490,000 or so distinct CDR3 sequences, 8% to 11% of them singletons. Sequenced material: PBMCs, taken before TCRalphabeta/CD19-depleted stem cell transplant. Source of these receptors: a child aged 2-15 years with inherited bone marrow failure, due to receive a stem cell transplant. Each CDR3 is given with its conserved first and last residue. Each record gives: J gene, D gene, V gene, clone size, CDR3 DNA, CDR3 protein. A D gene is named only where the DNA matches it firmly. Size is stated for part of the rows, as once, few or many counts, or as a class when the clone is expanded.

TRBJ1-2 | TRBD1 | TRBV19 | few | TGTGCCAGTAGTATCCCAGGGGGCCTGAACTATGGCTACACCTTC | CASSIPGGLNYGYTF
TRBJ2-2 | . | TRBV6-2/TRBV6-3 | many | TGTGCCAGCAGTCAATTCGGGTCCTACACCGGGGAGCTGTTTTTT | CASSQFGSYTGELFF
TRBJ2-5 | . | TRBV11-2 | . | TGTGCCAGCCGTCCGGCAGGAGATGAGACCCAGTACTTC | CASRPAGDETQYF
TRBJ2-1 | TRBD2 | TRBV28 | many | TGTGCCAGCAGTATCCCGACTAGCACGGGTGAGCAGTTCTTC | CASSIPTSTGEQFF
TRBJ2-5 | . | TRBV28 | . | TGTGCCAGCAGTTTAGGCGACGGGAGTCAAGAGACCCAGTACTTC | CASSLGDGSQETQYF
TRBJ2-7 | TRBD2 | TRBV9 | many | TGTGCCAGCAGCTCTACGACTAGCGGGAGCTACGAGCAGTACTTC | CASSSTTSGSYEQYF
TRBJ2-7 | . | TRBV28 | many | TGTGCCAGCAAAAAGCGGCAAGGGGCCGAGCAGTACTTC | CASKKRQGAEQYF
TRBJ2-7 | TRBD2 | TRBV27 | . | TGTGCCAGCAAAACCGGGACTAGCGGCTCCTACGAGCAGTACTTC | CASKTGTSGSYEQYF
TRBJ2-1 | . | TRBV3-1 | many | TGTGCCAGCAGCCATGCTCCGGGGCAGGGACCCTACAATGAGCAGTTCTTC | CASSHAPGQGPYNEQFF
TRBJ2-1 | . | TRBV7-2 | many | TGTGCCAGCAGCTTGCAAAGGAACAATGAGCAGTTCTTC | CASSLQRNNEQFF
TRBJ2-1 | TRBD2 | TRBV5-6 | many | TGTGCCAGCAGCTGGCCCGGGGGGATTGGGCGCTCCTACAATGAGCAGTTCTTC | CASSWPGGIGRSYNEQFF
TRBJ2-7 | . | TRBV28 | many | TGTGCCAGCAAGAATCCCCCCACGACCTACGAGCAGTACTTC | CASKNPPTTYEQYF
TRBJ2-7 | TRBD2 | TRBV27 | . | TGTGCCAGCAGGACTAGCGGGAGAGGTACCTACGAGCAGTACTTC | CASRTSGRGTYEQYF
TRBJ2-3 | . | TRBV6-2/TRBV6-3 | many | TGTGCCAGCAGTTATAGGGGCACAGATACGCAGTATTTT | CASSYRGTDTQYF
TRBJ2-5 | . | TRBV3-1 | many | TGTGCCAGCAGCCAAGACCAGTTCGGAGAGACCCAGTACTTC | CASSQDQFGETQYF
TRBJ2-2 | . | TRBV20-1 | many | TGCAGTGCAGAACTAGCTTCGAACACCGGGGAGCTGTTTTTT | CSAELASNTGELFF
TRBJ2-7 | TRBD2 | TRBV5-4 | . | TGTGCCAGCAGCTGGGGACTAGCGGGAGTCGAGCAGTACTTC | CASSWGLAGVEQYF
TRBJ2-4 | TRBD2 | TRBV5-1 | . | TGCGCCAGCAGCTTCGGACTAGCGGAAAACATTCAGTACTTC | CASSFGLAENIQYF
TRBJ2-1 | TRBD2 | TRBV4-3 | many | TGCGCCAGCAGCCTAGAAGCTAGCGGGAGGCCCCAATGGCAGTTCTTC | CASSLEASGRPQWQFF
TRBJ2-3 | TRBD2 | TRBV27 | many | TGTGCCAGCAGTTTTACTAGCGATGGTACGCAGTATTTT | CASSFTSDGTQYF
TRBJ2-2 | . | TRBV6-4 | . | TGTGCCAGCAGTCACAGATTTGGGGTCATTGAGTTGAACACCGGGGAGCTGTTTTTT | CASSHRFGVIELNTGELFF
TRBJ2-3 | TRBD1 | TRBV5-1 | many | TGCGCCAGCAGCTGGACAGGGCCAAGCACAGATACGCAGTATTTT | CASSWTGPSTDTQYF
TRBJ2-1 | TRBD2 | TRBV5-1 | many | TGCGCCAGCAGCGCGGGACGGACTAGCCTCCACAATGAGCAGTTCTTC | CASSAGRTSLHNEQFF
TRBJ1-6 | TRBD1 | TRBV12-3/TRBV12-4 | few | TGTGCCAGCAGTGGACAGGGGGCGGGTAATTCACCCCTCCACTTT | CASSGQGAGNSPLHF
TRBJ2-1 | . | TRBV23-1 | few | TGCGCCAGCAGTCAACCCGAGGACCGTACGGCCTACAATGAGCAGTTCTTC | CASSQPEDRTAYNEQFF
TRBJ2-2 | TRBD2 | TRBV6-5 | many | TGTGCCAGCAGTCACACTAGCGGGAGGCCCGGGGAGCTGTTTTTT | CASSHTSGRPGELFF
TRBJ1-2 | . | TRBV28 | many | TGTGCCAGCAGTCCATCCCGGGAATATGGCTACACCTTC | CASSPSREYGYTF
TRBJ2-1 | . | TRBV13 | many | TGTGCCAGCAGCTTAGAGGAGCGGGTCTCCTACAATGAGCAGTTCTTC | CASSLEERVSYNEQFF
TRBJ1-5 | TRBD1 | TRBV7-2 | many | TGTGCCAGCAGCCATACAGGGGGCGGATTCAGTCAGCCCCAGCATTTT | CASSHTGGGFSQPQHF
TRBJ2-5 | TRBD2 | TRBV5-1 | many | TGCGCCAGCAGCTCTAGCGGGAGTAAGACCCAGTACTTC | CASSSSGSKTQYF
TRBJ2-1 | . | TRBV10-3 | many | TGTGCCATCAGTGATCCGGGAGTTAGGTACAATGAGCAGTTCTTC | CAISDPGVRYNEQFF
TRBJ1-1 | . | TRBV19 | . | TGTGCCAGTAGTATCCCGACAGGTACGACGAACACTGAAGCTTTCTTT | CASSIPTGTTNTEAFF
TRBJ2-3 | TRBD2 | TRBV12-3/TRBV12-4 | many | TGTGCCAGCAGTTTACTAGCGGGAGTCGTAGATACGCAGTATTTT | CASSLLAGVVDTQYF
TRBJ2-3 | TRBD2 | TRBV5-1 | many | TGCGCCAGCAGCTTTTTGCGGGAGGGCAGCACAGATACGCAGTATTTT | CASSFLREGSTDTQYF
TRBJ2-5 | . | TRBV5-6 | . | TGTGCCAGCAGCTTCCGGGGGCCCCAGTACTTC | CASSFRGPQYF
TRBJ2-7 | TRBD2 | TRBV12-3/TRBV12-4 | many | TGTGCCAGCAGCCTCAGGACTAGCCGCTACGAGCAGTACTTC | CASSLRTSRYEQYF
TRBJ2-3 | . | TRBV24-1 | . | TGTGCCACCAGTGTAGCTCATAGCGACGCCACAGATACGCAGTATTTT | CATSVAHSDATDTQYF
TRBJ2-7 | TRBD1 | TRBV4-3 | many | TGCGCCAGCAGCCAAGATGGTACAGGGGGCGGCTACGAGCAGTACTTC | CASSQDGTGGGYEQYF
TRBJ1-1 | TRBD1 | TRBV25-1 | many | TGTGCCAGCAGTGCCCCCTCGAACCGGGACAGGGGTTCGAACACTGAAGCTTTCTTT | CASSAPSNRDRGSNTEAFF
TRBJ2-3 | . | TRBV20-1 | many | TGCAGTGCTAGAGATACGAGGGGCCCGGCAGATACGCAGTATTTT | CSARDTRGPADTQYF
TRBJ2-3 | TRBD2 | TRBV7-2 | few | TGTGCCAGCAGCTTCCCTAGCGGGGGGGGTTGGGATACGCAGTATTTT | CASSFPSGGGWDTQYF
TRBJ2-5 | TRBD1 | TRBV15 | few | TGTGCCACAGGGGGACAGGGCGACGAGGAGACCCAGTACTTC | CATGGQGDEETQYF
TRBJ1-2 | . | TRBV27 | many | TGTGCCAGCAGTGACAAAGGGTTTGTCTATGGCTACACCTTC | CASSDKGFVYGYTF
TRBJ2-3 | . | TRBV10-3 | many | TGTGCCATCAGTGACGCCCCGGGCACAGATACGCAGTATTTT | CAISDAPGTDTQYF
TRBJ1-2 | TRBD1 | TRBV5-1 | many | TGCGCCAGCAGCGACGGGACAGCAAGCGGCTACACCTTC | CASSDGTASGYTF
TRBJ2-7 | TRBD1 | TRBV5-1 | many | TGCGCCAGCAGCAGAGGACAGGTTGGGCAGTACTTC | CASSRGQVGQYF
TRBJ2-2 | TRBD2 | TRBV9 | many | TGTGCCAGCAGCGTAGCTACTGGGCTAGCGGTGAGCACCGGGGAGCTGTTTTTT | CASSVATGLAVSTGELFF
TRBJ2-7 | . | TRBV29-1 | many | TGCAGCGTTGGGGGGCAGGAAACCTACGAGCAGTACTTC | CSVGGQETYEQYF
TRBJ2-7 | . | TRBV11-2 | many | TGTGCCAGCAGCTTAGAATATGCAGAGACCTACGAGCAGTACTTC | CASSLEYAETYEQYF
TRBJ1-5 | . | TRBV20-1 | many | TGCAGTGCTAGAGCGGAGGGGGATCAGCCCCAGCATTTT | CSARAEGDQPQHF
TRBJ2-1 | . | TRBV12-3/TRBV12-4 | many | TGTGCCAGCAGGCGCACCCCGGGGACCATCTCCTACAATGAGCAGTTCTTC | CASRRTPGTISYNEQFF
TRBJ1-1 | . | TRBV24-1 | . | TGTGCCACCAGTCCGGGGGGGGATAAGACTTTCTTT | CATSPGGDKTFF
TRBJ2-5 | TRBD2 | TRBV28 | . | TGTGCCAGCAGTTTCAGGGAGGGTGAGACCCAGTACTTC | CASSFREGETQYF
TRBJ2-2 | TRBD1 | TRBV7-9 | . | TGTGCCAGCAAGTTCGACAGGGTACCCACCGGGGAGCTGTTTTTT | CASKFDRVPTGELFF
TRBJ2-1 | . | TRBV6-5 | few | TGTGCCAGCAGTTCCTTAGTACCCGGGAATGAGCAGTTCTTC | CASSSLVPGNEQFF